This TCR beta chain comes out of a study of control samples from healthy donors and cancer patients. TCRdb's copy holds only in-frame clones and misses some; the assay was immunoSEQ multiplex PCR. The table includes about 130,000 clones, over 75% detected once. From germline, CDR1 is KGHSH and CDR2 LQKENI. The CDR3 is 13 residues long. Trimming took off 2 bases at V and 5 bases at J, with 9 bases between the two ends. Sequencing was carried out using blood. V is TRBV18 and J is TRBJ1-1; D gene ambiguous. This receptor was obtained from a man between 18 and 29 years old in good health. The CDR3 bases are TGTGCCAGCTCACCAGGAAAGAGGACTGAAGCTTTCTTT. As protein: CASSPGKRTEAFF.